What follows are 21 T cell receptor beta chains derived from one specimen sequenced in a study of CD8 T cells in ankylosing spondylitis. TCRdb reanalysed the 5' RACE reads using MiXCR and keeps one entry per CDR3 protein. The data hold some 87,000 distinct CDR3 sequences, with around 30% observed a single time. The specimen was blood, either unsorted or a sorted T cell fraction (not recorded which). All receptors come from a male donor with ankylosing spondylitis or in good health (not recorded which).

In this sample, this clonotype turned up a few times. V gene TRBV29-1 combines with J gene TRBJ1-1; a weak D match, TRBD1 (5 bases). CDR1 is SQVTM and CDR2 is ANQGSEA in the germline V gene. The V end was cut by 1 base, the J end by 6 bases, with 12 bases between. The CDR3 extends over 13 amino acids. The CDR3 here is CSVEATEGPEAFF. CDR3 coding DNA: TGCAGCGTTGAAGCGACAGAGGGCCCTGAAGCTTTCTTT.

In its sample, this clonotype was seen many times. The chain has TRBV4-2 and TRBJ2-1, with D perhaps matching TRBD1 (7 bases). V dropped 2 bases and J dropped 1 base, with 12 bases sitting between them. The CDR3 is 16 residues long. The germline V gene has CDR1 LGHNA and CDR2 YNFKEQ. CDR3 DNA sequence: TGTGCCAGCAGCCAAAACGCAGGGGGGTCCTACAATGAGCAGTTCTTC. Its translation: CASSQNAGGSYNEQFF.

The chain carries TRBV5-6 and TRBJ1-2, with D tentatively TRBD1 (5 bases). The CDR3 length is 15 residues. Germline CDR1 SGHDT, CDR2 YYEEEE. Trimming cost V 4 bases and J 8 bases, with 21 bases left between them. The CDR3: CASSPERGVTQGYTF. DNA of the CDR3: TGTGCCAGCAGCCCTGAGCGGGGGGTCACGCAAGGCTACACCTTC.

V usage is TRBV24-1 and J usage is TRBJ2-3; 11 bases are a match to TRBD2. The germline V gene encodes CDR1 KGHDR and CDR2 SFDVKD. V was clipped by 6 bases and J by 7 bases; unmatched bases: 8. This CDR3 spans 15 amino acids. The CDR3 DNA reads TGTGCCACCAGTCCTAATAGCGGGGGGGCCAATACGCAGTATTTT. It encodes CATSPNSGGANTQYF.

This chain joins TRBV7-9 and TRBJ2-7; D unclear. The CDR3 consists of 13 residues. CDR1 is SEHNR, CDR2 FQNEAQ, per germline (reference sequence). V lost 1 base and J 4 bases, leaving 8 bases between the germline ends. The CDR3 sequence: CASSLGGPYEQYV. The CDR3 coding sequence is TGTGCCAGCAGCTTAGGGGGTCCGTACGAGCAGTACGTC.

In its sample, this clonotype was seen many times. The J gene is TRBJ1-1, the V gene TRBV20-1; 8 nucleotides agree with TRBD1. V shed 5 bases, J shed 5 bases, and the junction held 4 bases outside the gene matches. Germline assignment: CDR1 DFQATT and CDR2 SNEGSKA (reference sequence). The CDR3 runs to 12 residues. DNA for the CDR3: TGCAGTGCTGAACAGGGGGGGACTGAAGCTTTCTTT. It is translated as CSAEQGGTEAFF.

This clonotype was seen a handful of times. The gene calls are TRBV7-9 and TRBJ1-1; no clear D gene. There are 13 residues in the CDR3. Looked up from germline, CDR1 is SEHNR and CDR2 is FQNEAQ (reference sequence). V shed 1 base and J shed 4 bases, with 7 bases lying between them. The CDR3 bases are TGTGCCAGCAGCTTAGGGTCGAGCACTGAAGCTTTCTTT. This codes for CASSLGSSTEAFF.

This clonotype has just a few counts. The chain links TRBV20-1 to TRBJ2-3; 8 positions match TRBD2. The CDR3 runs 14 residues. Germline trimming cut 6 bases from V and 5 bases from J; bases unmatched to any gene: 10. Per germline, CDR1 DFQATT and CDR2 SNEGSKA (reference sequence). CDR3 nucleotide sequence: TGCAGTGCCGCGGGAGCGGGAGACGGAGATACGCAGTATTTT. It encodes CSAAGAGDGDTQYF.

This clonotype showed up just a few times. CDR3 sequence reads: CASSFVQLEAFF. The CDR3 DNA sequence: TGTGCCAGCAGTTTTGTACAACTTGAAGCTTTCTTT. V is TRBV12-3 or TRBV12-4 and J is TRBJ1-1; D gene uncertain. Trimming cost V 3 bases and J 7 bases, with 9 bases left between them. The CDR3 contains 12 residues.

In its sample, this clonotype was seen a few times. The V call is TRBV5-1, the J call TRBJ1-2; no firm D call. There are 13 residues in the CDR3. V was pared by 0 bases and J by 2 bases, with 5 bases between. Germline loops: CDR1 SGHRS, CDR2 YFSETQ. Written as DNA, the CDR3 is TGCGCCAGCAGCTTGGGAGCGAACTATGGCTACACCTTC. Translating gives CASSLGANYGYTF.

The chain has TRBV9 and TRBJ2-3; TRBD1 or TRBD2 may be the D gene (5 bases each). The germline CDR1 and CDR2 sequences are SGDLS and YYNGEE. V lost 4 bases and J lost 1, with 16 bases in between. CDR3 length equals 16 residues. CDR3 sequence (DNA): TGTGCCAGCAGCCCCATGGGGGTCTCCGGCACAGATACGCAGTATTTT. Translating gives CASSPMGVSGTDTQYF.

The chain combines TRBV15 with TRBJ1-2; D may be TRBD1 (6 bases). CDR1 is LNHNV and CDR2 is YYDKDF in the germline V gene (reference sequence). V lost 1 base and J lost 4, with 10 bases in between. The CDR3 totals 14 residues. The CDR3 bases are TGTGCCACCAGCAGAGGTGAAGGGGGCTATGGCTACACCTTC. Its translation is CATSRGEGGYGYTF.

In its sample, this clonotype was seen many times. The rearrangement joins TRBV5-7 to TRBJ2-7; D may be TRBD1 (6 bases). TRBV5-7 is an ORF, and what it does is uncertain. The CDR3 is 13 residues long. V lost 2 bases and J 5 bases, leaving 11 bases between the germline ends. The CDR3 is CASSFAGAHEQYV. The DNA of the CDR3 is TGTGCCAGCAGCTTCGCAGGGGCCCACGAGCAGTACGTC.

The chain uses TRBV20-1 and TRBJ1-2, with a tentative D call TRBD1 (5 bases). The CDR3 totals 13 residues. Germline V gene lookup returns CDR1 DFQATT and CDR2 SNEGSKA (reference sequence). The germline V and J ends were trimmed by 5 bases and 4 bases, with 14 bases remaining between them. The CDR3 reads CSAPDGQTYGYTF. Written as DNA, the CDR3 is TGCAGTGCTCCTGATGGACAAACCTATGGCTACACCTTC.

The chain recombines TRBV7-2 with TRBJ1-2; a possible D gene is TRBD1 (6 bases). This CDR3 region has 15 residues. CDR1 SGHTA and CDR2 FQGNSA come from the germline V gene. V lost 1 base and J lost 5, with 14 bases in between. The chain's CDR3 is CASSLGAGTQYGYTF. CDR3 nucleotides: TGTGCCAGCAGCTTAGGGGCCGGGACACAGTATGGCTACACCTTC.

The V gene is TRBV4-2, the J gene TRBJ2-2; D remains unclear. The germline V and J ends were trimmed by 0 bases and 2 bases, with 13 bases remaining between them. CDR1 is LGHNA, CDR2 YNFKEQ, per germline. CDR3 length equals 17 residues. This chain's CDR3 is CASSQDLSRRNTGELFF. CDR3 DNA: TGTGCCAGCAGCCAAGATCTGTCTCGGAGAAACACCGGGGAGCTGTTTTTT.

The chain carries TRBV29-1 and TRBJ2-1; 11 nucleotides agree with TRBD2. Germline loops: CDR1 SQVTM, CDR2 ANQGSEA. This CDR3 has 13 amino acids. With 4 bases clipped from V and 7 bases from J, the junction kept 3 bases outside the gene matches. The CDR3 sequence: CSVAASGRNEQFF. In DNA, the CDR3 is TGCAGCGTTGCGGCTAGCGGGAGGAATGAGCAGTTCTTC.

This clonotype was seen only a few times. J is TRBJ2-3 and V is TRBV20-1; 14 nucleotides line up with TRBD2. This CDR3 comprises 18 residues. V was clipped by 1 base and J by 3 bases; unmatched bases: 9. CDR1 is DFQATT and CDR2 is SNEGSKA in the germline V gene (reference sequence). The CDR3 loop is CSARVSGTSGRLTDTQYF. CDR3 DNA sequence: TGCAGTGCTAGAGTTAGTGGGACTAGCGGGAGATTGACAGATACGCAGTATTTT.

DNA for the CDR3: TGCGCCAGCAGCTCAAGCGGGCGGCTTAGCACAGATACGCAGTATTTT. This gives the protein CASSSSGRLSTDTQYF. J is TRBJ2-3 and V is TRBV5-1; D is possibly TRBD2 (6 bases). V lost 3 bases and J lost 0, with 14 bases in between. The CDR3 totals 16 residues. Germline values: CDR1 SGHRS, CDR2 YFSETQ.

This clonotype was observed a handful of times. The J gene is TRBJ2-1, the V gene TRBV5-1, with a possible D match to TRBD1 (6 bases). Germline values: CDR1 SGHRS, CDR2 YFSETQ. This CDR3 has 16 amino acids. V was clipped by 4 bases and J by 4 bases, with 18 bases between them. CDR3 nucleotides: TGCGCCAGCAGCACAGGGACAACAGGACCTTACAATGAGCAGTTCTTC. It is translated as CASSTGTTGPYNEQFF.

This clonotype was detected ten times or more. The chain has TRBV20-1 and TRBJ1-6; 9 bases are shared with TRBD1. The V segment lost 6 bases and the J segment 12 bases; nucleotides outside the gene matches: 12. The CDR3 sequence is 14 residues long. Germline CDR1 DFQATT, CDR2 SNEGSKA (reference sequence). This chain's CDR3 is CSAHGTGRFEPLHF. CDR3 coding DNA: TGCAGTGCCCACGGGACAGGGAGGTTTGAACCCCTCCACTTT.